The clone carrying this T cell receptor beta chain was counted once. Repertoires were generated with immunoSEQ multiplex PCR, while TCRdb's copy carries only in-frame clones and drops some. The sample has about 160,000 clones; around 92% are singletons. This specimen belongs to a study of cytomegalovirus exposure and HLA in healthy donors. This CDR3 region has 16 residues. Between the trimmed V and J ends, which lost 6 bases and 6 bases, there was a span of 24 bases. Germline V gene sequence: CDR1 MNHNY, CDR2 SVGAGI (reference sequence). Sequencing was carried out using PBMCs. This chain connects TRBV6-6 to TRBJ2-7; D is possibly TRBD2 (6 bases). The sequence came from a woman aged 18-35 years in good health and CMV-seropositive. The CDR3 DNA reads TGTGCCAGCAGGTTGGGGCTAGCGACACAGAGGGGCGAGCAGTACTTC. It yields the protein CASRLGLATQRGEQYF.